The 32 T cell receptor beta chains in this list originate from one sample, sequenced in a study of cytomegalovirus exposure and HLA in healthy donors. Amplification used 60 Vbeta primers and 13 Jbeta primers. The data were produced by immunoSEQ multiplex PCR, yet TCRdb's version contains in-frame clones alone and is incomplete. Here the sample spans 150,000 to 200,000 clones, 82% being singletons. Input material: PBMCs. The receptors stem from a girl between 10 and 17 years old in good health and CMV-seropositive.

The rearrangement links TRBV10-3 to TRBJ2-7; perhaps TRBD1 as D (5 bases). The CDR3 totals 13 residues. Germline V CDR1 and CDR2: ENHRY, SYGVKD. The V end was cut by 10 bases, the J end by 4 bases, with 17 bases between. Written as DNA, the CDR3 is TGTGCCACCGGGCGGCAGGGCCCTTACGAGCAGTACTTC. Residues: CATGRQGPYEQYF.

The chain is built from TRBV7-9 and TRBJ2-7; unclear D gene. V lost 5 bases to trimming and J lost 2 bases, with 4 bases between them. The CDR3 is made up of 11 amino acids. In germline, CDR1 is SEHNR, CDR2 FQNEAQ (reference sequence). The CDR3: CASSETYEQYF. Written as DNA, the CDR3 is TGTGCCAGCAGCGAGACCTACGAGCAGTACTTC.

The genes are TRBV19 and TRBJ2-7, with TRBD1 identical over 7 bases. The CDR3 is 15 amino acids. V shed 5 bases and J 0 bases; nucleotides not matched to a gene: 7. Looked up from germline, CDR1 is LNHDA and CDR2 is SQIVND (reference sequence). The CDR3 DNA is TGTGCCAGTAGTGCTACCGGGACAGCCTCCTACGAGCAGTACTTC. It specifies CASSATGTASYEQYF.

The rearrangement links TRBV27 to TRBJ2-1; the D gene is possibly TRBD2 (6 bases). The V and J ends lost 1 base and 7 bases respectively, with 26 bases between them. The germline gives CDR1 MNHEY, CDR2 SMNVEV (reference sequence). The CDR3 runs to 19 residues. The CDR3 region is CASSLFARILNDGGNEQFF. CDR3 nucleotide sequence: TGTGCCAGCAGTTTATTCGCTCGTATCCTCAACGACGGGGGAAATGAGCAGTTCTTC.

Only a few counts were recorded for this clone. The chain recombines TRBV6-6 with TRBJ2-7, with 9 bases lining up with TRBD2. CDR3 size: 15 residues. J was trimmed by 2 bases and V by 0 bases; bases with no gene match: 2. Germline V gene lookup returns CDR1 MNHNY and CDR2 SVGAGI (reference sequence). CDR3 coding DNA: TGTGCCAGCAGTTACTCGCGGGGGGGGACCTACGAGCAGTACTTC. It specifies CASSYSRGGTYEQYF.

V gene TRBV30 combines with J gene TRBJ2-2, with D perhaps matching TRBD2 (5 bases). Between the trimmed V and J ends, which lost 0 bases and 1 base, there was a span of 9 bases. The CDR3 runs to 15 residues. The germline CDR1 and CDR2 sequences are GTSNPN and SVGIG (reference sequence). CDR3 coding DNA: TGTGCCTGGAGTGTACGGGGTAGGAACACCGGGGAGCTGTTTTTT. Amino acid sequence: CAWSVRGRNTGELFF.

The chain recombines TRBV19 with TRBJ2-1; 9 nucleotides agree with TRBD2. Trimming at V came to 7 bases and at J to 2 bases, leaving 12 bases not matched to a gene. The V gene's germline CDR1 is LNHDA and CDR2 SQIVND (reference sequence). This CDR3 is built from 17 residues. CDR3 DNA: TGTGCCAGTACCTTGGGTAGCGGGAGTTTCGCCTACAATGAGCAGTTCTTC. Translation: CASTLGSGSFAYNEQFF.

This chain connects TRBV1 to TRBJ2-1; the D call in the table, TRBD2, was not verified against the DNA. TRBV1 is deemed a pseudogene. The CDR3 covers 18 residues. The CDR3 sequence: CTSGSGLAGVLSYNEQFF. The DNA of the CDR3 is TGCACCAGCGGCTCGGGACTAGCGGGAGTATTGTCCTACAATGAGCAGTTCTTC.

The chain carries TRBV7-8 and TRBJ1-3; maybe TRBD1 (6 bases). Trimming cost V 5 bases and J 0 bases, with 14 bases left between them. The germline V gene has CDR1 SGHVS and CDR2 FQNEAQ. This CDR3 spans 16 amino acids. CDR3 in DNA: TGTGCCAGCAGCCCAACCCACAGGGCCTCTGGAAACACCATATATTTT. Its translation is CASSPTHRASGNTIYF.

The V gene is TRBV11-2, the J gene TRBJ2-3, with TRBD2 identical over 10 bases. J gave up 6 bases and V 4 bases, and 13 bases lay outside the gene matches. Germline loops: CDR1 SGHAT, CDR2 FQNNGV. The length of the CDR3 is 17 residues. Here the CDR3 reads CASSSGPSGSGLDTQYF. Written as DNA, the CDR3 is TGTGCCAGCAGCTCGGGGCCTAGCGGGAGTGGGTTGGATACGCAGTATTTT.

The genes are TRBV6-5 and TRBJ1-2; D is unclear. Germline values: CDR1 MNHEY, CDR2 SVGAGI. V was pared by 6 bases and J by 0 bases, with 11 bases between. This CDR3 is 14 amino acids long. CDR3 in amino acids: CASRSVLANYGYTF. In nucleotides, the CDR3 is TGTGCCAGCAGATCCGTCTTAGCTAACTATGGCTACACCTTC.

The chain uses TRBV5-6 and TRBJ1-4; D is ambiguous. Germline CDR1 SGHDT, CDR2 YYEEEE. Trimming took 4 bases from V and 5 from J, leaving 9 bases between them. The CDR3 sequence is 13 residues long. The CDR3 loop reads CASSPLRNEKLFF. CDR3 in DNA: TGTGCCAGCAGCCCTCTCAGAAATGAAAAACTGTTTTTT.

J is TRBJ1-1 and V is TRBV30; perhaps TRBD1 as D (6 bases). CDR3 size: 11 residues. Germline assignment: CDR1 GTSNPN and CDR2 SVGIG (reference sequence). Trimming pared 1 base from V and 8 bases from J, leaving 8 bases between. The CDR3 nucleotides read TGTGCCTGGAGTGGTGGGGGCGAAGCTTTCTTT. Its protein product is CAWSGGGEAFF.

The gene calls are TRBV10-3 and TRBJ2-4; D remains ambiguous. Looked up from germline, CDR1 is ENHRY and CDR2 is SYGVKD. The CDR3 covers 12 residues. V was pared by 2 bases and J by 8 bases, with 7 bases between. CDR3 in amino acids: CAISEDRDIQYF. CDR3 in DNA: TGTGCCATCAGTGAGGATCGGGACATTCAGTACTTC.

The V and J genes are TRBV7-2 and TRBJ2-5, with 7 bases lining up with TRBD2. The CDR3 consists of 14 residues. Germline CDR1 SGHTA, CDR2 FQGNSA. V dropped 1 base and J dropped 4; count of bases not matched to a gene: 3. CDR3 loop: CASSLGGGGETQYF. The CDR3 region has the DNA TGTGCCAGCAGCTTAGGTGGGGGGGGAGAGACCCAGTACTTC.

The rearrangement joins TRBV2 to TRBJ2-2; D gene ambiguous. The CDR3 contains 14 residues. V dropped 6 bases and J dropped 3 bases, with 11 bases sitting between them. Germline values: CDR1 SNHLY, CDR2 FYNNEI. In DNA, the CDR3 is TGTGCCAGCAGAGTCGGCGGCTACACCGGGGAGCTGTTTTTT. As protein: CASRVGGYTGELFF.

The chain employs TRBV18 and TRBJ2-1, with 15 bases that match TRBD2. The germline V gene encodes CDR1 KGHSH and CDR2 LQKENI. The J segment lost 0 bases and the V segment lost 6 bases, leaving 3 bases of the junction unmatched. This CDR3 has 17 amino acids. CDR3 loop: CASSGTSGGSSYNEQFF. CDR3 coding DNA: TGTGCCAGCTCCGGGACTAGCGGGGGGAGCTCCTACAATGAGCAGTTCTTC.

This clone was counted only a few times. The rearrangement links TRBV15 to TRBJ1-4; 12 bases map to TRBD1. V was pared by 0 bases and J by 8 bases, with 4 bases of the junction left unmatched. The CDR3 is 16 amino acids. Germline V CDR1 and CDR2: LNHNV, YYDKDF (reference sequence). CDR3 coding DNA: TGTGCCACCAGCAGAGACGGTGGGACAGGGGGCGAAAAACTGTTTTTT. Translation gives CATSRDGGTGGEKLFF.

The chain has TRBV6-1 and TRBJ2-1, with unresolved D. The CDR3 runs 12 residues. The V end lost 5 bases, the J end lost 6 bases, and 8 bases lay between the germline ends. Germline V lookup: CDR1 MNHNS, CDR2 SASEGT. The CDR3 sequence is CASSLGGNEQFF. The DNA of the CDR3 is TGTGCCAGCAGTCTAGGCGGCAATGAGCAGTTCTTC.

The chain couples TRBV7-9 to TRBJ2-7, with 9 bases lining up with TRBD2. Germline CDR1 is SEHNR and CDR2 is FQNEAQ (reference sequence). This CDR3 is built from 15 residues. With 5 bases clipped from V and 4 bases from J, the junction kept 9 bases outside the gene matches. The CDR3 DNA follows: TGTGCCAGCAGCGGGATAGCGGGAGTTGGATACGAGCAGTACTTC. It translates to CASSGIAGVGYEQYF.

V and J are TRBV28 and TRBJ1-5; 9 bases agree with TRBD1. The CDR3 is made up of 17 amino acids. Germline assignment: CDR1 MDHEN and CDR2 SYDVKM. J was trimmed by 7 bases and V by 9 bases; bases with no gene match: 19. CDR3 nucleotide sequence: TGTGCCAGTTCCCGCGGCCCCGGGACAGGGTATTCACAGCCCCAGCATTTT. Its protein product is CASSRGPGTGYSQPQHF.

This clone has a handful of counts. The chain employs TRBV7-9 and TRBJ2-1; no reliable D call. V was shortened by 4 bases and J by 2 bases, with 12 bases between the two germline ends. The CDR3 contains 15 residues. The V gene's germline CDR1 is SEHNR and CDR2 FQNEAQ (reference sequence). Here the CDR3 reads CASSSLSVAYNEQFF. The CDR3 DNA sequence: TGTGCCAGCAGCTCCCTCTCTGTAGCCTACAATGAGCAGTTCTTC.

This clone has only one observation. Written as DNA, the CDR3 is TGTGCCAGCAGGTCCGGGACAGGGGGGACAGATACGCAGTATTTT. Protein: CASRSGTGGTDTQYF. The rearrangement joins TRBV6-5 to TRBJ2-3; 11 positions match TRBD1. The junction had 5 bases not matched to a gene; V was cut back by 6 bases and J by 3 bases. The germline gives CDR1 MNHEY, CDR2 SVGAGI. The CDR3 runs 15 residues.

V and J are TRBV10-3 and TRBJ2-2; 8 nucleotides agree with TRBD1. Per germline, CDR1 ENHRY and CDR2 SYGVKD. There are 16 residues in the CDR3. The junction had 7 bases not matched to a gene; V was cut back by 0 bases and J by 7 bases. This chain's CDR3 is CAISESTQGAGGELFF. The CDR3 DNA is TGTGCCATCAGTGAGTCGACCCAGGGGGCAGGCGGGGAGCTGTTTTTT.

V and J are TRBV2 and TRBJ1-3; TRBD1 might be the D (5 bases). The CDR3 is 15 amino acids. CDR1 SNHLY and CDR2 FYNNEI come from the germline V gene. V was cut by 4 bases and J by 0 bases, with 10 bases left in between. This chain's CDR3 is CASSGKGSSGNTIYF. DNA for the CDR3: TGTGCCAGCAGTGGGAAGGGGTCCTCTGGAAACACCATATATTTT.

The chain couples TRBV15 to TRBJ1-1; 7 nucleotides line up with TRBD1. Per germline, CDR1 LNHNV and CDR2 YYDKDF (reference sequence). After removal of 6 bases from V and 1 base from J, the junction contained 2 bases not matched to a gene. The CDR3 extends over 13 amino acids. As DNA, the CDR3 is TGTGCCACCAGGAGGGGGCCGAACACTGAAGCTTTCTTT. It encodes CATRRGPNTEAFF.

The chain joins TRBV9 to TRBJ1-2; no firm D call. CDR3 length: 20 amino acids. Trimming stripped 4 bases from V and 1 base from J, with 29 bases between. Germline lookup yields CDR1 SGDLS and CDR2 YYNGEE. The CDR3 nucleotides read TGTGCCAGCAGCCCCCATCCCCCTTCGACTCGGACTGCCTTTAACTATGGCTACACCTTC. Its translation: CASSPHPPSTRTAFNYGYTF.

The chain carries TRBV5-6 and TRBJ2-5; 7 bases map to TRBD1. Germline CDR1 reads SGHDT; CDR2 reads YYEEEE. The CDR3 has 14 residues. The V and J ends lost 3 bases and 2 bases, in that order; junction bases with no gene match: 4. As DNA, the CDR3 is TGTGCCAGCAGCTCGGGACAGTTACAAGAGACCCAGTACTTC. Its translation is CASSSGQLQETQYF.

The CDR3 DNA follows: TGCAGCACGCGGGGGGTTCGGGGCTACACCTTC. This codes for CSTRGVRGYTF. The chain joins TRBV29-1 to TRBJ1-2, with a possible D match to TRBD1 (5 bases). This CDR3 is built from 11 residues. V was shortened by 8 bases and J by 8 bases, with 15 bases between the two germline ends. Germline CDR1 SQVTM, CDR2 ANQGSEA.

The chain links TRBV7-2 to TRBJ1-2; perhaps TRBD1 as D (6 bases). Germline values: CDR1 SGHTA, CDR2 FQGNSA. Trimming stripped 0 bases from V and 4 bases from J, with 12 bases between. CDR3 size: 15 residues. The CDR3 spells CASSLATGAIYGYTF. In nucleotides, the CDR3 is TGTGCCAGCAGCTTAGCGACAGGTGCGATCTATGGCTACACCTTC. Filled out from reference TRBV7-2 and TRBJ1-2, the complete variable domain reads GAGVSQSPSNKVTEKGKDVELRCDPISGHTALYWYRQSLGQGLEFLIYFQGNSAPDKSGLPSDRFSAERTGGSVSTLTIQRTQQEDSAVYLCASSLATGAIYGYTFGSGTRLTVV.

This sequence joins TRBV11-2 and TRBJ1-4, with D unresolved. This CDR3 spans 16 amino acids. In germline, CDR1 is SGHAT, CDR2 FQNNGV. V was trimmed by 1 base and J by 7 bases, leaving 16 bases between them. CDR3 sequence reads: CASSLGPRVSVEKLFF. Written as DNA, the CDR3 is TGTGCCAGCAGCTTAGGTCCGAGGGTATCAGTTGAAAAACTGTTTTTT.

This clone was counted only a few times. V usage is TRBV15 and J usage is TRBJ2-7; D perhaps matches TRBD1 (5 bases). Trimming took 1 base from V and 4 from J, leaving 11 bases between them. This CDR3 region has 14 residues. CDR1 is LNHNV, CDR2 YYDKDF, per germline (reference sequence). In DNA, the CDR3 is TGTGCCACCAGCAGAGGAGACAGTGTTTACGAGCAGTACTTC. It yields the protein CATSRGDSVYEQYF.